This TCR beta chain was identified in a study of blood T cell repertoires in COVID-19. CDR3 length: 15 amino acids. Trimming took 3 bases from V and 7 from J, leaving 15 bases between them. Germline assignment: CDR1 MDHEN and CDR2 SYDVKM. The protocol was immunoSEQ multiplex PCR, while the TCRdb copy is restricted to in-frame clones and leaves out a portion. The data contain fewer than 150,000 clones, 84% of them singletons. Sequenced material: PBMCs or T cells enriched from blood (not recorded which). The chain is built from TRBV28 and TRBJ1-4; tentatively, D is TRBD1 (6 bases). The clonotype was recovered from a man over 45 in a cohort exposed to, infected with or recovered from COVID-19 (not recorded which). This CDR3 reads CASSFPQGRGEKLFF. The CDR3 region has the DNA TGTGCCAGCAGTTTCCCACAGGGTAGGGGTGAAAAACTGTTTTTT.